The 20 T cell receptor beta chains in this list originate from one sample, sequenced in a study of T cells in localized non-small cell lung cancer. Sequenced by immunoSEQ multiplex PCR; TCRdb stores in-frame clones only, minus some. The sample carries almost 30,000 clones, more than 75% recorded once. Sequences were derived from peripheral blood, sampled before any cancer treatment. The origin of the receptors is a female donor aged 60 or older with stage III squamous cell lung carcinoma.

The chain employs TRBV2 and TRBJ1-2; 8 nucleotides agree with TRBD1. Germline V gene sequence: CDR1 SNHLY, CDR2 FYNNEI. CDR3 length equals 10 residues. V dropped 8 bases and J dropped 10; count of bases not matched to a gene: 3. The CDR3 region is CASGGQVYTF. The CDR3 DNA follows: TGTGCCAGCGGGGGACAGGTCTACACCTTC.

CDR3 sequence (DNA): TGTGCCAGCAGCCAGACAGGGGGCGGGGAAGCTTTCTTT. Translated: CASSQTGGGEAFF. The rearrangement uses TRBV7-2 and TRBJ1-1; 10 nucleotides align to TRBD1. Germline V CDR1 and CDR2: SGHTA, FQGNSA. The CDR3 is 13 amino acids. J was trimmed by 8 bases and V by 5 bases; bases with no gene match: 5.

CDR3 nucleotide sequence: TGTGCCAATCAAAGGGCTAGGGAAGGAAATCAGCCCCAGCATTTT. It codes for CANQRAREGNQPQHF. This sequence joins TRBV19 and TRBJ1-5; D not resolved. This CDR3 contains 15 residues. Germline V gene sequence: CDR1 LNHDA, CDR2 SQIVND (reference sequence). Trimming pared 10 bases from V and 4 bases from J, leaving 20 bases between.

This chain links TRBV11-2 with TRBJ1-3, with D hard to call. The CDR3 runs to 12 residues. V lost 2 bases and J lost 1, with 0 bases in between. CDR1 and CDR2 (germline): SGHAT, FQNNGV. CDR3 sequence reads: CASSLSGNTIYF. CDR3 nucleotides: TGTGCCAGCAGCTTATCTGGAAACACCATATATTTT.

The V gene is TRBV7-9, the J gene TRBJ2-3, with D maybe TRBD1 (5 bases). The CDR3 length is 15 residues. The V end lost 1 base, the J end lost 2 bases, and 10 bases lay between the germline ends. Germline V gene lookup returns CDR1 SEHNR and CDR2 FQNEAQ (reference sequence). CDR3 sequence reads: CASSLGQGSTDTQYF. The CDR3 coding sequence is TGTGCCAGCAGCTTAGGCCAGGGATCCACAGATACGCAGTATTTT.

The chain links TRBV9 to TRBJ2-1; D tentatively fits TRBD1 or TRBD2 (5 bases each). Germline-derived CDR1 and CDR2 are SGDLS and YYNGEE. V was shortened by 0 bases and J by 6 bases, with 13 bases between the two germline ends. The CDR3 sequence is 15 residues long. The CDR3 bases are TGTGCCAGCAGCGTAGTAAATGGGGCGGGCAATGAGCAGTTCTTC. Protein: CASSVVNGAGNEQFF.

The genes are TRBV5-4 and TRBJ1-2, with TRBD1 as a possible D gene (5 bases). CDR1 is SGHNT, CDR2 YYREEE, per germline (reference sequence). The CDR3 runs to 13 residues. The V gene lost 0 bases and the J gene lost 4 bases, with 7 bases spanning the gap. Written as DNA, the CDR3 is TGTGCCAGCAGCTTGGTACAGGTCTATGGCTACACCTTC. Translated: CASSLVQVYGYTF. Complete variable domain (other parts from reference TRBV5-4 and TRBJ1-2): ETGVTQSPTHLIKTRGQQVTLRCSSQSGHNTVSWYQQALGQGPQFIFQYYREEENGRGNFPPRFSGLQFPNYSSELNVNALELDDSALYLCASSLVQVYGYTFGSGTRLTVV.

For the CDR3, the DNA is TGTGCCAGCAGCTTAGTGGCAGGGGGCGGCTACAATGAGCAGTTCTTC. It translates to CASSLVAGGGYNEQFF. The rearrangement links TRBV7-2 to TRBJ2-1; TRBD1 matches at 8 bases. From germline, CDR1 is SGHTA and CDR2 FQGNSA. The CDR3 runs 16 residues. The trim removed 1 base at V and 3 bases at J, leaving 5 bases unmatched.

The chain employs TRBV28 and TRBJ2-6; 7 bases line up with TRBD1. The CDR3 has 17 residues. CDR1 and CDR2 from the germline V gene are MDHEN and SYDVKM. V lost 3 bases and J lost 1; bases outside the gene matches: 6. The CDR3 DNA sequence: TGTGCCAGCAGTTTGTTGAGGGGGCGGTCTGGGGCCAACGTCCTGACTTTC. As protein: CASSLLRGRSGANVLTF.

The CDR3 loop reads CASSLASANNSPLHF. CDR3 coding DNA: TGTGCCAGCAGCTTAGCATCAGCTAATAATTCACCCCTCCACTTT. The V call is TRBV11-2, the J call TRBJ1-6; D remains ambiguous. V was pared by 1 base and J by 5 bases, with 9 bases between. This CDR3 contains 15 residues. Germline CDR1 is SGHAT and CDR2 is FQNNGV.

The chain is built from TRBV28 and TRBJ2-1; 11 bases are shared with TRBD2. The CDR3 contains 15 residues. V lost 6 bases and J lost 5; bases outside the gene matches: 6. The V gene's germline CDR1 is MDHEN and CDR2 SYDVKM. The CDR3 loop is CASRLAGGPHNEQFF. In DNA, the CDR3 is TGTGCCAGCAGATTAGCGGGAGGGCCGCACAATGAGCAGTTCTTC.

The sample holds a few counts of this clone. The rearrangement uses TRBV28 and TRBJ1-5, with TRBD1 matching over 7 bases. This CDR3 comprises 18 residues. Per the germline V gene, CDR1 is MDHEN and CDR2 is SYDVKM. With 4 bases clipped from V and 7 bases from J, the junction kept 19 bases outside the gene matches. The CDR3 sequence: CASSSPLLVGGGRQPQHF. CDR3 nucleotide sequence: TGTGCCAGCAGTTCCCCCCTCCTTGTAGGGGGCGGAAGACAGCCCCAGCATTTT.

The chain has TRBV5-6 and TRBJ2-1; unclear D gene. V shed 3 bases and J shed 8 bases, with 6 bases lying between them. CDR3 length equals 11 residues. Germline V CDR1 and CDR2: SGHDT, YYEEEE. CDR3 nucleotide sequence: TGTGCCAGCAGCTGGACCGATGAGCAGTTCTTC. It specifies CASSWTDEQFF.

The J gene is TRBJ1-2, the V gene TRBV5-4; D possibly corresponds to TRBD1 (6 bases). Trimming took 4 bases from V and 7 from J, leaving 14 bases between them. CDR1 and CDR2 from the germline V gene are SGHNT and YYREEE (reference sequence). The CDR3 has 13 amino acids. The chain's CDR3 is CASSEGGFSGYTF. As DNA, the CDR3 is TGTGCCAGCAGCGAGGGGGGATTCTCTGGCTACACCTTC.

The chain links TRBV5-6 to TRBJ1-1, with 7 bases fitting TRBD1. The trim removed 4 bases at V and 1 base at J, leaving 4 bases unmatched. The CDR3 contains 14 residues. Per germline, CDR1 SGHDT and CDR2 YYEEEE. The DNA of the CDR3 is TGTGCCAGCAGCGAGCAGGGGGAGAACACTGAAGCTTTCTTT. It codes for CASSEQGENTEAFF.

The gene calls are TRBV5-1 and TRBJ2-7; 7 bases agree with TRBD2. With 0 bases clipped from V and 3 bases from J, the junction kept 3 bases outside the gene matches. This CDR3 has 14 residues. Looked up from germline, CDR1 is SGHRS and CDR2 is YFSETQ. The CDR3 nucleotides read TGCGCCAGCAGCTTGGAAGCGGGGTTCTACGAGCAGTACTTC. Translating gives CASSLEAGFYEQYF.

The genes are TRBV20-1 and TRBJ2-1, with 7 bases fitting TRBD1. CDR1 is DFQATT, CDR2 SNEGSKA, per germline (reference sequence). J gave up 9 bases and V 7 bases, and 3 bases lay outside the gene matches. This CDR3 region has 10 residues. The CDR3 region has the DNA TGCAGTGGTCACAGGGGTGAGCAGTTCTTC. Amino acid sequence: CSGHRGEQFF.

This clone was seen only once. This chain uses TRBV19 with TRBJ1-2; unclear D gene. V lost 10 bases and J 5 bases, leaving 20 bases between the germline ends. This CDR3 has 14 amino acids. Germline V gene data show CDR1 as LNHDA and CDR2 as SQIVND (reference sequence). The DNA for the CDR3 is TGTGCCACTCTTTCCCCCGGGAAGCAGTATGGCTACACCTTC. This sequence encodes CATLSPGKQYGYTF.

V usage is TRBV19 and J usage is TRBJ2-1; 8 bases agree with TRBD1. The V gene end was trimmed by 1 base and the J gene end by 4 bases; junction bases not matched to a gene: 6. There are 16 residues in the CDR3. Germline assignment: CDR1 LNHDA and CDR2 SQIVND (reference sequence). The CDR3 spells CASSIAWDRRYNEQFF. DNA for the CDR3: TGTGCCAGTAGTATAGCTTGGGACAGGCGATACAATGAGCAGTTCTTC.

V usage is TRBV6-6 and J usage is TRBJ2-3; D may be TRBD2 (5 bases). The CDR3 extends over 13 amino acids. Germline V gene lookup returns CDR1 MNHNY and CDR2 SVGAGI (reference sequence). V was cut by 4 bases and J by 2 bases, with 7 bases left in between. The DNA of the CDR3 is TGTGCCAGCAGTTGGGAGTCCACAGATACGCAGTATTTT. As protein: CASSWESTDTQYF.